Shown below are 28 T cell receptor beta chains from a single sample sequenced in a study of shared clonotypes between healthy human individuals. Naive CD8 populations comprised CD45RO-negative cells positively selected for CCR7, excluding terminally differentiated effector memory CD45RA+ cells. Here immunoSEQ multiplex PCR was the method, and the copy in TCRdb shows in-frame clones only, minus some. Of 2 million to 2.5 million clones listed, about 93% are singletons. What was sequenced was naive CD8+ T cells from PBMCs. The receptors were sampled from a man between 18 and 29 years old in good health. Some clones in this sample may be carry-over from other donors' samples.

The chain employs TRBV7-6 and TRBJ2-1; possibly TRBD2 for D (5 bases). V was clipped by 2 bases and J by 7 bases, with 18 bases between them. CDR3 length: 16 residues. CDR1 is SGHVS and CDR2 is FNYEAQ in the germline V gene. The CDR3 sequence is CASSLRLAPSLNEQFF. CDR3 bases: TGTGCCAGCAGCTTACGGCTAGCACCCAGTTTGAATGAGCAGTTCTTC.

CDR3 nucleotide sequence: TGTGCCATCAGTGAGTCGTTTTCAGGCGAGCAGTACTTC. Amino acid sequence: CAISESFSGEQYF. The chain uses TRBV10-3 and TRBJ2-7; no reliable D call. The CDR3 is made up of 13 amino acids. Germline-derived CDR1 and CDR2 are ENHRY and SYGVKD. V lost 0 bases and J lost 6, with 9 bases in between.

The CDR3 DNA reads TGCGCCAGCAGGACTAGCGGGAGAAATGAGCAGTTCTTC. Encoded protein: CASRTSGRNEQFF. The chain joins TRBV5-1 to TRBJ2-1, with 12 bases aligning to TRBD2. The CDR3 extends over 13 amino acids. Per germline, CDR1 SGHRS and CDR2 YFSETQ. After removal of 5 bases from V and 7 bases from J, the junction contained 1 base not matched to a gene.

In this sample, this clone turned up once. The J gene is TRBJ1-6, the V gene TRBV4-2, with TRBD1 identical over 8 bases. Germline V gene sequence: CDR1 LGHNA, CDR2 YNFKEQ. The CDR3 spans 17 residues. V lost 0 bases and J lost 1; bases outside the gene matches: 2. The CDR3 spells CASSQDQGASYNSPLHF. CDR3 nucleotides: TGTGCCAGCAGCCAAGATCAGGGGGCATCCTATAATTCACCCCTCCACTTT.

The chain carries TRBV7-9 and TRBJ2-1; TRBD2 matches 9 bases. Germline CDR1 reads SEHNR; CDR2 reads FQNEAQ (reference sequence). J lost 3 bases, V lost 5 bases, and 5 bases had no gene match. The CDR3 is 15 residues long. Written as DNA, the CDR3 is TGTGCCAGCAGCCTTAGCGGGAGCAACTACAATGAGCAGTTCTTC. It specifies CASSLSGSNYNEQFF. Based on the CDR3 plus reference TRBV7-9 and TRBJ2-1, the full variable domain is DTGVSQNPRHKITKRGQNVTFRCDPISEHNRLYWYRQTLGQGPEFLTYFQNEAQLEKSRLLSDRFSAERPKGSFSTLEIQRTEQGDSAMYLCASSLSGSNYNEQFFGPGTRLTVL.

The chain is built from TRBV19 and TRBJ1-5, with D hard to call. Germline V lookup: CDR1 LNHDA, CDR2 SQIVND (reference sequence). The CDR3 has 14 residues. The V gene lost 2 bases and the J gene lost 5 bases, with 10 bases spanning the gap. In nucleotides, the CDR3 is TGTGCCAGTAGTATAACCAGTCCGGATCAGCCCCAGCATTTT. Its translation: CASSITSPDQPQHF.

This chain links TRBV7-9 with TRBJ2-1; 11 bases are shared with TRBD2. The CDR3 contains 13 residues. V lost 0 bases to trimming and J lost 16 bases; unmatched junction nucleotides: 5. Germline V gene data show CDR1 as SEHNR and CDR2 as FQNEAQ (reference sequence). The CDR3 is CASSLARGLAGFF. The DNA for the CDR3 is TGTGCCAGCAGCTTAGCTCGTGGACTAGCGGGTTTCTTC.

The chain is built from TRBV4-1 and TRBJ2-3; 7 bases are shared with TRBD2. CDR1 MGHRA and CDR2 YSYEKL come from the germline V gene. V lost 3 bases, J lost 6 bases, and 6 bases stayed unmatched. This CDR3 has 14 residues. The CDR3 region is CASSQGIGGDTQYF. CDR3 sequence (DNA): TGCGCCAGCAGCCAGGGCATCGGGGGGGATACGCAGTATTTT.

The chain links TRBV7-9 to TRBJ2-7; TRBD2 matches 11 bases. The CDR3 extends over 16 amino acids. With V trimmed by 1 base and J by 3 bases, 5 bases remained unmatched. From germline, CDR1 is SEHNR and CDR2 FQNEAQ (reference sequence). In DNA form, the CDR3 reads TGTGCCAGCAGCTTAGACACTAGCGGGAGATTCTACGAGCAGTACTTC. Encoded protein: CASSLDTSGRFYEQYF.

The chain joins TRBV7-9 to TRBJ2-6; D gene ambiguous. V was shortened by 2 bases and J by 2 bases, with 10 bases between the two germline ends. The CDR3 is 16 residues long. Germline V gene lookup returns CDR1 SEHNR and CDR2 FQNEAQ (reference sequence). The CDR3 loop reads CASSLPQEPGANVLTF. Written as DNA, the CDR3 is TGTGCCAGCAGCTTACCCCAAGAACCTGGGGCCAACGTCCTGACTTTC.

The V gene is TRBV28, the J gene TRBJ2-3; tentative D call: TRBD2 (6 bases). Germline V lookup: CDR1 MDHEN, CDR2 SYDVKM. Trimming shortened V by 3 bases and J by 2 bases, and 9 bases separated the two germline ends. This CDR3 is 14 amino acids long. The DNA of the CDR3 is TGTGCCAGCAGTTTGAGGCGGGACACAGATACGCAGTATTTT. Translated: CASSLRRDTDTQYF.

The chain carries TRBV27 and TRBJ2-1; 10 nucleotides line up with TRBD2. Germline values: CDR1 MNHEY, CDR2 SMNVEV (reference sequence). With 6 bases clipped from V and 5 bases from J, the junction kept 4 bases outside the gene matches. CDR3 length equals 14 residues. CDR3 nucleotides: TGTGCCAGCAGAAGCGGGAGGGTAAACAATGAGCAGTTCTTC. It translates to CASRSGRVNNEQFF.

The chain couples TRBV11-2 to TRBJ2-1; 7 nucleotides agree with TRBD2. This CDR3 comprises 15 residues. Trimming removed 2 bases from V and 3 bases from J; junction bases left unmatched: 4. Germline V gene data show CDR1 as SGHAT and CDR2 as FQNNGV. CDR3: CASSLFQRDYNEQFF. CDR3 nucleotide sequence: TGTGCCAGCAGCTTATTCCAGCGGGACTACAATGAGCAGTTCTTC.

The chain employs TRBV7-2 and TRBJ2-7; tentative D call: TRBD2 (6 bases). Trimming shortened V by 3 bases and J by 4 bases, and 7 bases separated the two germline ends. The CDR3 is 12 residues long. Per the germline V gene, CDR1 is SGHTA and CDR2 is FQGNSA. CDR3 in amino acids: CASSFAGYEQYF. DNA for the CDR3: TGTGCCAGCAGCTTTGCGGGGTACGAGCAGTACTTC.

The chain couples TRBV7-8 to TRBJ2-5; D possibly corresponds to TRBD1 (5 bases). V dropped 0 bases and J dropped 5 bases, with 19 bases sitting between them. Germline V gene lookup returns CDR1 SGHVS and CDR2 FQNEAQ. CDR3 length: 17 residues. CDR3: CASSLAQFGQLHETQYF. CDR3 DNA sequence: TGTGCCAGCAGCTTAGCACAGTTTGGACAACTCCACGAGACCCAGTACTTC. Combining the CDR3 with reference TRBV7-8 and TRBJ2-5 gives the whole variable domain GAGVSQSPRYKVAKRGQDVALRCDPISGHVSLFWYQQALGQGPEFLTYFQNEAQLDKSGLPSDRFFAERPEGSVSTLKIQRTQQEDSAVYLCASSLAQFGQLHETQYFGPGTRLLVL.

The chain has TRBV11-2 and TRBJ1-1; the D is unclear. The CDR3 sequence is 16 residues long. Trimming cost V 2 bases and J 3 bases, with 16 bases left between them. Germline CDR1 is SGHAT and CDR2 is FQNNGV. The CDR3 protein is CASSLYSRRWDTEAFF. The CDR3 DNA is TGTGCCAGCAGCTTATACTCCAGGAGGTGGGACACTGAAGCTTTCTTT.

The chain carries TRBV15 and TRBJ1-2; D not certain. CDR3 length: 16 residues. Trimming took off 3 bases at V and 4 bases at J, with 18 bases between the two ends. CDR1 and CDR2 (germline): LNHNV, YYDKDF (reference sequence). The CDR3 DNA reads TGTGCCACCAGCAGGGATCGGACCCCGTCGCGCTATGGCTACACCTTC. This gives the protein CATSRDRTPSRYGYTF. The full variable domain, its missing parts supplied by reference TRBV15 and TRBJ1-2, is DAMVIQNPRYQVTQFGKPVTLSCSQTLNHNVMYWYQQKSSQAPKLLFHYYDKDFNNEADTPDNFQSRRPNTSFCFLDIRSPGLGDTAMYLCATSRDRTPSRYGYTFGSGTRLTVV.

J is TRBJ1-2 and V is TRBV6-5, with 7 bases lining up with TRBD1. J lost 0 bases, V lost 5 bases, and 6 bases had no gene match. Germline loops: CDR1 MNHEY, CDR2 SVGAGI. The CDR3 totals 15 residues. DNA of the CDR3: TGTGCCAGCAGTCCTACAGGGGAAACTAACTATGGCTACACCTTC. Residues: CASSPTGETNYGYTF.

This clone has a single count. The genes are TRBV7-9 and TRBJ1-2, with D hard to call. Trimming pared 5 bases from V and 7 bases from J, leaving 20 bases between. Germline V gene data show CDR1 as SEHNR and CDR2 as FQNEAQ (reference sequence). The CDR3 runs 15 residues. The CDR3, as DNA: TGTGCCAGCAGCGGCAGCTCAATTCGATCGGGTGGCTACACCTTC. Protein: CASSGSSIRSGGYTF.

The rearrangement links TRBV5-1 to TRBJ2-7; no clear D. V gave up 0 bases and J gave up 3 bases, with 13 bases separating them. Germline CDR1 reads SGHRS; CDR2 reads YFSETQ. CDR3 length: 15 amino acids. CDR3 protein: CASSLAGSWFYEQYF. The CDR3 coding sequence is TGCGCCAGCAGCTTGGCCGGCAGTTGGTTCTACGAGCAGTACTTC.

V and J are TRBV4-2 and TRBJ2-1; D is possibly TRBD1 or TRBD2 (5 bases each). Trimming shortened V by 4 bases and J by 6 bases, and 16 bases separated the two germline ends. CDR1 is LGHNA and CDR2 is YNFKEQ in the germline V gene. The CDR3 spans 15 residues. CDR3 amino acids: CASSPGTYLLNEQFF. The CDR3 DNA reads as TGTGCCAGCAGCCCGGGGACCTACTTACTCAATGAGCAGTTCTTC.

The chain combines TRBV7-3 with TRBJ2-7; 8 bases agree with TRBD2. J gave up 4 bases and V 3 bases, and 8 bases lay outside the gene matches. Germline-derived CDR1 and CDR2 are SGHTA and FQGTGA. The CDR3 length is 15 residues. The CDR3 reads CASSFKREFPYEQYF. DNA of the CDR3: TGTGCCAGCAGCTTTAAGCGGGAGTTCCCTTACGAGCAGTACTTC.

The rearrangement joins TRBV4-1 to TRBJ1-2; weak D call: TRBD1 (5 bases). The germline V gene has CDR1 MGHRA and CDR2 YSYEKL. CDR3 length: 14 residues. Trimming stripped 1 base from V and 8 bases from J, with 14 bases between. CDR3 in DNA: TGCGCCAGCAGCCAAGCAGGCAGGGCCCACGGCTACACCTTC. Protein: CASSQAGRAHGYTF.

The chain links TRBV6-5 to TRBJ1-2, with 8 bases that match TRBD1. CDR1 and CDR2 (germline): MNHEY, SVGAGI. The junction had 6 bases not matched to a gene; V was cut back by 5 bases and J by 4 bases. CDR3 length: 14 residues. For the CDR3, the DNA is TGTGCCAGCAGTAAGACAGGGGTAGGCTATGGCTACACCTTC. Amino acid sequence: CASSKTGVGYGYTF.

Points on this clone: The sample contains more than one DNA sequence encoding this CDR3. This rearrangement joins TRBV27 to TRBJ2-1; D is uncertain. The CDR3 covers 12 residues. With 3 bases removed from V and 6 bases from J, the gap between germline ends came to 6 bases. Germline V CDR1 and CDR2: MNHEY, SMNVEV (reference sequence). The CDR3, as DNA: TGTGCCAGCAGTTTGACTTCCAATGAGCAGTTCTTC. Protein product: CASSLTSNEQFF.

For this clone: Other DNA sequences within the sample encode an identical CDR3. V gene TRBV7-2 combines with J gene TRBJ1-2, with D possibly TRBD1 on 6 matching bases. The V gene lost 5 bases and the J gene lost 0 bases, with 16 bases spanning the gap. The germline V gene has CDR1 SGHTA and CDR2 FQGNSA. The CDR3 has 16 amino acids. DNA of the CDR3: TGTGCCAGCAGCCCCCGTGGGCAGGGGCCTAACTATGGCTACACCTTC. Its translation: CASSPRGQGPNYGYTF.

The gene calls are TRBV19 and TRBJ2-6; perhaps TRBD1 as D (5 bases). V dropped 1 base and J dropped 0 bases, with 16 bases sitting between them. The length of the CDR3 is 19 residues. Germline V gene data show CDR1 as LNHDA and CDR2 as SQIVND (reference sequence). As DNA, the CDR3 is TGTGCCAGTAGTATAGTGGGCATCGACAGCTTCTCTGGGGCCAACGTCCTGACTTTC. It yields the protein CASSIVGIDSFSGANVLTF.

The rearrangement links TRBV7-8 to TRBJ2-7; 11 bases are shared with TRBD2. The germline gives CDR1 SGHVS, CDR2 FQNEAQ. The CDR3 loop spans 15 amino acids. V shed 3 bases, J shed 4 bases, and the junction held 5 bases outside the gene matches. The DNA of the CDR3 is TGTGCCAGCAGCTTTCGGGGACTAGCGGCTTACGAGCAGTACTTC. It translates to CASSFRGLAAYEQYF.